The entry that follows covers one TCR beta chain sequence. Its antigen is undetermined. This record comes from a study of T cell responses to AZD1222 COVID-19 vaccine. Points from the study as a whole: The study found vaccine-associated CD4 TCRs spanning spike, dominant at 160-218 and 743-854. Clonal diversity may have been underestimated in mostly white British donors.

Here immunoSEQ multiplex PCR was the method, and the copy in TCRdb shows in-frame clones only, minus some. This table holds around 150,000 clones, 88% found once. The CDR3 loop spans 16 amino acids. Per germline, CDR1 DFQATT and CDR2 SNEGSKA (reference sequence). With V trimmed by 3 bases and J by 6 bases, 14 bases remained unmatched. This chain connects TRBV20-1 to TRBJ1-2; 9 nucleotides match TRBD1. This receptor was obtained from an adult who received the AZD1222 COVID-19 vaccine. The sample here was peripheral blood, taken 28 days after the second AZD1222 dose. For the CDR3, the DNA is TGCAGTGCTAGTCGACAGGGGGGCCTCCCGGGGGATGGCTACACCTTC. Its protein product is CSASRQGGLPGDGYTF.